Each of the 3 T cell receptor beta chains below was sequenced from the same sample in a study of spatial heterogeneity in lung cancer. The antigens these receptors bind are not known. TCRdb re-called the 5' RACE reads through MiXCR, storing one row per CDR3 protein. The sample records about 15,000 distinct CDR3 sequences, approximately 7% being singletons. General study findings and limits: Counts that tracked tumor mutation counts were those of expanded intratumoral alpha and beta TCRs.

The time point denotes: sample taken at primary tumor resection. Sequences were derived from lung tumor tissue, sampled at surgery. The receptors derive from a male donor with early-stage non-small cell lung cancer.

This clonotype was recorded at least ten times. The rearrangement uses TRBV3-1 and TRBJ1-5; D call uncertain. Trimming took 9 bases from V and 4 from J, leaving 13 bases between them. The CDR3 is made up of 13 amino acids. From germline, CDR1 is LGHDT and CDR2 YNNKEL (reference sequence). The CDR3 bases are TGTGCCAGTGGACCGGGCCTAAATCAGCCCCAGCATTTT. Translated: CASGPGLNQPQHF.

V is TRBV4-1 and J is TRBJ1-5; a weak D match, TRBD1 (6 bases). Trimming pared 0 bases from V and 4 bases from J, leaving 13 bases between. CDR3 size: 16 residues. The germline V gene encodes CDR1 MGHRA and CDR2 YSYEKL. The CDR3 DNA is TGCGCCAGCAGCCAAGATGTCGGGGGCCCTAATCAGCCCCAGCATTTT. Its translation: CASSQDVGGPNQPQHF.

This clonotype occurred once. This may be a read error: a much more frequent sequence differs by one nucleotide. This chain joins TRBV20-1 and TRBJ2-7; D remains unclear. This CDR3 spans 16 amino acids. The V end lost 1 base, the J end lost 3 bases, and 19 bases lay between the germline ends. The germline V gene has CDR1 DFQATT and CDR2 SNEGSKA (reference sequence). CDR3 nucleotide sequence: TGCAGTGCTAGAGGTATAGGACGACCCGGCTTCTACGAGCAGTACTTC. As protein: CSARGIGRPGFYEQYF.